This T cell receptor (beta chain) was captured in a study of blood T cell repertoires in COVID-19. Study as a whole: COVID-19 samples from acute and convalescent phases originated in the United States, Italy and Spain. Sources were T cells, B-cell-depleted T cells, or PBMCs; the material itself was cDNA or gDNA.

Original handling: Quantification of nucleated cells was approximated via reference gene primer amplification. Only in-frame clones appear in the TCRdb table, and some are missing; sequencing was by immunoSEQ multiplex PCR. V, J and clone size are those of that table, while D and trimming were read from the DNA. This repertoire shows some 85,000 clones, around 80% found once; its top ten account for 15% to 20%. Trimming cost V 2 bases and J 4 bases, with 15 bases left between them. The length of the CDR3 is 15 residues. Per the germline V gene, CDR1 is SGHVS and CDR2 is FQNEAQ. The sequence derives from a woman older than 75 with active or convalescent COVID-19. This sequence joins TRBV7-8 and TRBJ2-7, with no clear D. Sequences were obtained from peripheral blood. The CDR3 spells CASSLYAAGDYEQYF. The CDR3 DNA is TGTGCCAGCAGCTTATACGCGGCCGGAGATTACGAGCAGTACTTC.